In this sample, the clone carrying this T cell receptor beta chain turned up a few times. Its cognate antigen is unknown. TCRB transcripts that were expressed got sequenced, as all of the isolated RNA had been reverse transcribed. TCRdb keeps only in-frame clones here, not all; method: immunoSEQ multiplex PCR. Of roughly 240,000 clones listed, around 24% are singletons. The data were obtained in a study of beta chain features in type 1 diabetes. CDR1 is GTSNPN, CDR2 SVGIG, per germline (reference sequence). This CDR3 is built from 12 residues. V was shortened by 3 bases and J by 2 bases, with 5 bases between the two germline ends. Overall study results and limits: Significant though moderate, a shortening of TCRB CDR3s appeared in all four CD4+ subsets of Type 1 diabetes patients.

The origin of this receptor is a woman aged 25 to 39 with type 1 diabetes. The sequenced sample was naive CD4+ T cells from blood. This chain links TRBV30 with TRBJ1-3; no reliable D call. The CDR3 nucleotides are TGTGCCTGGAGGCCAGCTGGAAACACCATATATTTT. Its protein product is CAWRPAGNTIYF.